Listed here are 11 T cell receptor beta chains from one sample, sequenced in a study of T cell responses to AZD1222 COVID-19 vaccine. Assay: immunoSEQ multiplex PCR; the TCRdb copy retains only in-frame clones and omits some. The sample shows roughly 160,000 clones, roughly 87% of them seen only once. The sequences come from peripheral blood, collected 28 days after the second AZD1222 dose. Every receptor here comes from an adult who received the AZD1222 COVID-19 vaccine.

The chain carries TRBV21-1 and TRBJ2-7; the table's D gene call, TRBD2, was not cross checked with the DNA. TRBV21-1 is a pseudogene. The CDR3 runs 18 residues. The CDR3: CANASGTSGGANIGEQYF. The DNA of the CDR3 is TGTGCCAACGCCTCGGGGACTAGCGGGGGGGCAAACATTGGCGAGCAGTACTTC.

The chain recombines TRBV14 with TRBJ1-1, with D perhaps TRBD1 (5 bases). This CDR3 is built from 13 residues. Trimming took off 2 bases at V and 11 bases at J, with 15 bases between the two ends. Germline assignment: CDR1 SGHDN and CDR2 FVKESK. The CDR3 reads CASSQSGTGPAFF. CDR3 nucleotides: TGTGCCAGCAGCCAATCGGGCACGGGGCCGGCTTTCTTT.

The V call is TRBV18, the J call TRBJ1-1, with D maybe TRBD1 (5 bases). The ends were cut back, 4 bases at V and 9 bases at J, with 18 bases in the middle. This CDR3 contains 14 residues. Per germline, CDR1 KGHSH and CDR2 LQKENI. In DNA, the CDR3 is TGTGCCAGCTCACGGGGGGGATCCGGGGATCAAGCTTTCTTT. Translation gives CASSRGGSGDQAFF.

This sequence joins TRBV25-1 and TRBJ2-1; 7 bases are shared with TRBD2. This CDR3 contains 14 residues. Germline-derived CDR1 and CDR2 are MGHDK and SYGVNS. With 4 bases clipped from V and 6 bases from J, the junction kept 6 bases outside the gene matches. The CDR3 nucleotides are TGTGCCAGCAGTGGAAGCGGGACGCTCAATGAGCAGTTCTTC. Translating it yields CASSGSGTLNEQFF.

The CDR3 is CSVEGNRGEAFF. CDR3 coding DNA: TGCAGCGTTGAAGGCAACAGGGGCGAAGCTTTCTTT. The rearrangement uses TRBV29-1 and TRBJ1-1; 7 bases line up with TRBD1. CDR3 length: 12 residues. Per the germline V gene, CDR1 is SQVTM and CDR2 is ANQGSEA. V was pared by 1 base and J by 8 bases, with 4 bases of the junction left unmatched.

V gene TRBV5-6 combines with J gene TRBJ1-6; D perhaps matches TRBD1 (5 bases). V lost 4 bases and J lost 4, with 18 bases in between. Looked up from germline, CDR1 is SGHDT and CDR2 is YYEEEE. This CDR3 spans 17 amino acids. This CDR3 is CASSGGDPHPYNSPLHF. The CDR3 DNA reads TGTGCCAGCAGCGGGGGGGATCCTCACCCTTATAATTCACCCCTCCACTTT.

The chain uses TRBV18 and TRBJ2-3; unclear D gene. This CDR3 is 16 amino acids long. V gave up 1 base and J gave up 1 base, with 12 bases separating them. CDR1 is KGHSH, CDR2 LQKENI, per germline. CDR3 in amino acids: CASSPRTSLGTDTQYF. The CDR3 DNA follows: TGTGCCAGCTCACCACGAACCTCTCTGGGCACAGATACGCAGTATTTT. Full variable domain (rest looked up from reference TRBV18 and TRBJ2-3): NAGVMQNPRHLVRRRGQEARLRCSPMKGHSHVYWYRQLPEEGLKFMVYLQKENIIDESGMPKERFSAEFPKEGPSILRIQQVVRGDSAAYFCASSPRTSLGTDTQYFGPGTRLTVL.

About this clone itself: Other DNA sequences in the sample encode the same CDR3. The chain couples TRBV27 to TRBJ2-7; 10 bases are a match to TRBD1. V shed 5 bases and J 4 bases; nucleotides not matched to a gene: 5. This CDR3 has 14 amino acids. The germline V gene encodes CDR1 MNHEY and CDR2 SMNVEV (reference sequence). The CDR3 reads CASSPTGGGYEQYF. As DNA, the CDR3 is TGTGCCAGCAGTCCGACAGGGGGCGGGTACGAGCAGTACTTC.

The chain couples TRBV5-1 to TRBJ1-2; D gene ambiguous. Trimming removed 0 bases at V and 3 bases at J, with 9 bases between. Germline loops: CDR1 SGHRS, CDR2 YFSETQ. The CDR3 has 14 amino acids. This chain's CDR3 is CASSLEPSDYGYTF. In nucleotides, the CDR3 is TGCGCCAGCAGCTTGGAACCCTCTGACTATGGCTACACCTTC.

This sequence joins TRBV7-9 and TRBJ1-3, with D possibly matching TRBD1 (6 bases). The CDR3 length is 16 residues. Germline V gene sequence: CDR1 SEHNR, CDR2 FQNEAQ (reference sequence). Trimming removed 4 bases at V and 0 bases at J, with 13 bases between. CDR3 nucleotide sequence: TGTGCCAGCAGCTACTCCGCAGGGGCCTCTGGAAACACCATATATTTT. Its protein is CASSYSAGASGNTIYF.

The CDR3 is CASSLMVYRGQGHYNEQFF. The CDR3 coding sequence is TGTGCCAGCAGCTTAATGGTTTACAGGGGCCAGGGGCATTACAATGAGCAGTTCTTC. J is TRBJ2-1 and V is TRBV7-9; 7 bases align to TRBD1. The germline V gene encodes CDR1 SEHNR and CDR2 FQNEAQ (reference sequence). This CDR3 contains 19 residues. Unmatched junction bases numbered 17, after V lost 2 bases and J lost 4 bases. Supplemented by reference TRBV7-9 and TRBJ2-1, the full variable domain reads DTGVSQNPRHKITKRGQNVTFRCDPISEHNRLYWYRQTLGQGPEFLTYFQNEAQLEKSRLLSDRFSAERPKGSFSTLEIQRTEQGDSAMYLCASSLMVYRGQGHYNEQFFGPGTRLTVL.